This TCR beta chain comes out of a study of T cell repertoires in cytomegalovirus infection. Study context: Public TCR beta signature analysis indicated the presence of both CMV infection and matching HLA type.

TCRdb re-called the reads with MiXCR, one entry per CDR3 protein. The data contain around 490,000 distinct CDR3 sequences, around 27% of them singletons. The CDR3 runs 15 residues. CDR1 and CDR2 (germline): SGHVS, FNYEAQ. The V gene lost 7 bases and the J gene lost 6 bases, with 20 bases spanning the gap. In this sample, this clonotype turned up many times. Its antigen remains unidentified. The study's findings and limits: Cumulative frequency (of public TCR beta family members) identified carriers of CMV plus the relevant HLA. The study found HLA-C-restricted CMV-specific TCR beta clonotypes dominating the ex vivo response.

The sequence derives from a human donor in good health (CMV status not recorded). Some clones in this sample may be carry-over from other donors' samples. J is TRBJ2-3 and V is TRBV7-6; unclear D gene. The material sequenced was PBMCs. The CDR3 DNA sequence: TGTGCCAGCACCATAGAGGTGGGGTTTTCGGATACGCAGTATTTT. Translated, it gives CASTIEVGFSDTQYF.